The source of this T cell receptor (beta chain) is a study of blood T cell repertoires in COVID-19 (dated by TCRdb to 2018 to 2020). Broadly, across the study: Samples from collaborators originated in the United States, Italy and Spain and spanned both the acute and convalescent phases of COVID-19. The material from the prospective study consisted of cDNA or gDNA derived from T cells, B-cell-depleted T cells, or PBMCs. Subjects who had been exposed to COVID-19, were actively infected with it, or had recovered from it provided the deeply sampled blood TCRbeta repertoires that made up the dataset. A freely available public database, intended as a resource for researchers studying the immune response to SARS-CoV-2, is where the repertoires were released. The samples were drawn from two sources: the first 160 participants of the ongoing ImmuneRACE study, and over 950 subjects contributed by 6 global collaborators. The sample metadata nearly always contained a de-identified subject ID, COVID-19 status, age in years and sex. Where HLA class I and class II types were available, the types were taken from metadata supplied by the sample provider, not from assay-based typing. What the authors observed across the whole study: The amount of clinical and demographic metadata varied by source and participant and was provided uncurated.

V and J are truncated by 5 bases and 2 bases respectively, leaving an intervening sequence of 17 bases. There are 16 amino acids in the CDR3, from cysteine to phenylalanine inclusive. CDR3 DNA only is kept here, 48 bases in frame from base 1. CDR1 and CDR2 (PRHDT, FYEKMQ) derive from the germline V gene (reference sequence). The immunoSEQ Assay, a bias-controlled multiplex PCR, was used to amplify TCRbeta CDR3 regions from genomic DNA. Processing in the source paper ran as follows. The number of nucleated cells in each sample was estimated from the amplification of reference gene primers within the assay. Sequence reads were collapsed and filtered to measure the absolute abundance of every unique TCRbeta CDR3 rearrangement. For each sample, productive Simpson clonality was calculated as the square root of Simpson's diversity index across productive rearrangements. TCRdb carries this immuneACCESS record with in-frame sequences only. Its versions omit some clonotypes, under half of them owing to an unresolved V gene in the studies checked, with the rest unexplained. V, J and clone size were drawn from that table, and D and trimming were deduced from the DNA. The sample yields about 250,000 clones; 85% were counted once. Approximately 9.6% of the sample belongs to the ten largest clones.

Participants in the prospective study were aged about 18 to 95 years, lived in 24 United States geographic areas, and enrolled through a virtual design. In the prospective study, participants were assigned to cohorts based on the clinical history participants reported in a screening survey and a study questionnaire. Each participant in the prospective study had whole blood, serum and a nasopharyngeal or oropharyngeal swab collected by mobile phlebotomists. Prospective study participants could optionally give additional blood draws and questionnaires over an approximately two-month period. Before DNA extraction, prospective study blood samples were shipped either frozen or at room temperature. For this clone: The antigen it recognizes is unknown. No base quality values were provided; no much bigger clone lies one nucleotide off.

The chain was built from TRBV13 and TRBJ2-3, and possibly TRBD2, on 5 matching bases. This clonotype was sampled from a woman aged 50 to 60 with acute COVID-19. The sequenced sample was PBMCs or T cells enriched from blood (not recorded which). The CDR3 region reads CASSPHAGANTDTQYF. The sequence in DNA is TGTGCCAGCAGCCCCCACGCGGGTGCCAACACAGATACGCAGTATTTT.